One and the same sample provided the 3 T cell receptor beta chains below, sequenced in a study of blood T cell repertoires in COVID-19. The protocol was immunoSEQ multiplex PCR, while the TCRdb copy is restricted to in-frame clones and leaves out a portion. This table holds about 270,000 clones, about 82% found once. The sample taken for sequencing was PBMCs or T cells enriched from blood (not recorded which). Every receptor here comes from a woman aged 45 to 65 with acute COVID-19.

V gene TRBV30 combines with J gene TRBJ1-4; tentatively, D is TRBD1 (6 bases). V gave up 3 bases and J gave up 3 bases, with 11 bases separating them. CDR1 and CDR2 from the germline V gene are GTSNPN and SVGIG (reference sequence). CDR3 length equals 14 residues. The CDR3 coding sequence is TGTGCCTGGAGGACCAGGGGAGCTAATGAAAAACTGTTTTTT. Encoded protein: CAWRTRGANEKLFF.

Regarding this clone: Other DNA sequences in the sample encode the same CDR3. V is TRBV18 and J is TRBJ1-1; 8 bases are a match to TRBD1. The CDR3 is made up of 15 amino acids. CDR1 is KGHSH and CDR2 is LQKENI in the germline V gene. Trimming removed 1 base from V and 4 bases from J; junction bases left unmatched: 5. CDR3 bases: TGTGCCAGCTCACCACAAGGACAGGGTTCCACTGAAGCTTTCTTT. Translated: CASSPQGQGSTEAFF.

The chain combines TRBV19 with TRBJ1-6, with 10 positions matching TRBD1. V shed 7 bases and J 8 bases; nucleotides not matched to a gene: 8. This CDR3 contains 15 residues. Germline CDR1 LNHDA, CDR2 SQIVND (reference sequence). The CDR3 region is CASNLGQGYDSPLHF. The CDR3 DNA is TGTGCCAGTAACTTGGGACAGGGGTATGATTCACCCCTCCACTTT.